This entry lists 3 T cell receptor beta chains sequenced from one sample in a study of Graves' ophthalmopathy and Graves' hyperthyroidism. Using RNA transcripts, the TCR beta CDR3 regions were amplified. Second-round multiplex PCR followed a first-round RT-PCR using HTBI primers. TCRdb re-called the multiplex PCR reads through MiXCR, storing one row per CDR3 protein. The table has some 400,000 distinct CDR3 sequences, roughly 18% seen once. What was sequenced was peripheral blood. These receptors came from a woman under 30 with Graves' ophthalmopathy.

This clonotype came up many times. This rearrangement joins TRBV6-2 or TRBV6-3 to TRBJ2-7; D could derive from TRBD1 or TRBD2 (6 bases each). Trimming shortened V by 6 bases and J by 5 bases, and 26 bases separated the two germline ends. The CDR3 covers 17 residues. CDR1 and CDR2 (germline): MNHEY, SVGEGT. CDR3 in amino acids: CASRRPTGGRGMDEQYF. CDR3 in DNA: TGTGCCAGCAGACGCCCAACCGGGGGCAGGGGTATGGACGAGCAGTACTTC.

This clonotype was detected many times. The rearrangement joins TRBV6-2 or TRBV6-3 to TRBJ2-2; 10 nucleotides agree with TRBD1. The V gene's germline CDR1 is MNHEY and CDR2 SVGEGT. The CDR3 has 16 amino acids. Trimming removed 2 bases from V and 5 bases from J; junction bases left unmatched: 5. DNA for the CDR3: TGTGCCAGCAGTTACCCGGGACAGGGGATAACCGGGGAGCTGTTTTTT. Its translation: CASSYPGQGITGELFF.

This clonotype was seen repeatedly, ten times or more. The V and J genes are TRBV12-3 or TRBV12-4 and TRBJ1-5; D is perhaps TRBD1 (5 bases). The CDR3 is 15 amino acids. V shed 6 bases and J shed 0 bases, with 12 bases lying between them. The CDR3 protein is CASSPGPHSNQPQHF. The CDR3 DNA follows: TGTGCCAGCAGCCCGGGACCGCATAGCAATCAGCCCCAGCATTTT.